This TCR beta chain was obtained from a study of CD8+ T cells in alopecia areata. Study results and caveats: Elevated clonality characterized lesional scalp relative to normal scalp, particularly in alopecia totalis/universalis.

Treatment here: oral pan-JAK inhibitor, 5-10 mg twice daily. The study team obtained lesional scalp punch biopsies and peripheral blood from alopecia areata patients. The ends lost 4 bases at V and 2 bases at J; junction bases unmatched: 8. The CDR3 runs 15 residues. Germline CDR1 and CDR2: GTSNPN and SVGIG (reference sequence). In regard to this clone: Antigen specificity is unknown.

Extraction of RNA preceded its reverse transcription into cDNA, which served as the sequencing template. Here immunoSEQ multiplex PCR was the method, and the copy in TCRdb shows in-frame clones only, minus some. This repertoire shows 180,000 or so clones, roughly 64% found once; its top ten account for 5.5%. Material: CD4+ T cells sorted from blood, obtained at week 24, from a patient treated with tofacitinib. The sequence came from a human donor with alopecia areata. The chain links TRBV30 to TRBJ2-1, with 7 bases aligning to TRBD2. CDR3 bases: TGTGCCTGGAAGGGCGGGAGAATCCCCTACAATGAGCAGTTCTTC. This translates into CAWKGGRIPYNEQFF.